A single sample gave rise to the 14 T cell receptor beta chains below, sequenced in a study of cytomegalovirus exposure and HLA in healthy donors. The primer mix had 60 Vbeta and 13 Jbeta primers. Here immunoSEQ multiplex PCR was the method, and the copy in TCRdb shows in-frame clones only, minus some. The sample lists 140,000 to 150,000 clones, 80% occurring once. Specimen: PBMCs. Receptors originate from a man in his forties in good health and CMV-seronegative.

Here the CDR3 DNA reads TGCGCCAGCAGTCATTCTCAACTAGCGGGGGGCGAAGAGCAGTACTTC. Translated: CASSHSQLAGGEEQYF. The chain uses TRBV23-1 and TRBJ2-7; 12 bases fit TRBD2. TRBV23-1 is an ORF, and what it does is uncertain. The trim removed 3 bases at V and 7 bases at J, leaving 10 bases unmatched. This CDR3 comprises 16 residues.

The chain links TRBV30 to TRBJ1-1; D unresolved. CDR1 is GTSNPN, CDR2 SVGIG, per germline (reference sequence). V lost 0 bases and J lost 0, with 11 bases in between. The CDR3 has 15 residues. The CDR3 nucleotides read TGTGCCTGGAGTGTGCGGAGGGCTATGAACACTGAAGCTTTCTTT. This translates into CAWSVRRAMNTEAFF.

The chain links TRBV10-3 to TRBJ1-5; 8 nucleotides align to TRBD1. The CDR3 runs to 14 residues. CDR1 ENHRY and CDR2 SYGVKD come from the germline V gene. The J segment lost 5 bases and the V segment lost 6 bases, leaving 6 bases of the junction unmatched. The CDR3 is CAISPTGEYQPQHF. The CDR3 DNA reads as TGTGCCATCAGCCCGACAGGGGAATATCAGCCCCAGCATTTT.

The chain uses TRBV7-2 and TRBJ2-7; possibly TRBD2 for D (6 bases). V was shortened by 0 bases and J by 7 bases, with 19 bases between the two germline ends. Germline V gives CDR1 SGHTA, CDR2 FQGNSA. The CDR3 length is 16 residues. The CDR3 nucleotides read TGTGCCAGCAGCTTAGCCCTGGCTAGCCGGGCGGGGGAGCAGTACTTC. Translation: CASSLALASRAGEQYF.

The rearrangement uses TRBV7-9 and TRBJ1-2; 7 bases are shared with TRBD1. CDR1 and CDR2 from the germline V gene are SEHNR and FQNEAQ (reference sequence). This CDR3 comprises 15 residues. The V segment lost 4 bases and the J segment 7 bases; nucleotides outside the gene matches: 12. As DNA, the CDR3 is TGTGCCAGCAGCTCTTCTCCAGGGGGAAGCTCTGGCTACACCTTC. Its translation: CASSSSPGGSSGYTF.

This clone was counted a few times. The chain links TRBV6-5 to TRBJ1-2, with D maybe TRBD1 (5 bases). The CDR3 extends over 12 amino acids. Trimming cost V 6 bases and J 8 bases, with 13 bases left between them. Germline CDR1 is MNHEY and CDR2 is SVGAGI. The CDR3 reads CASRDSVIGYTF. The CDR3 nucleotides are TGTGCCAGCAGAGACAGCGTCATCGGCTACACCTTC.

The chain joins TRBV6-4 to TRBJ2-2; TRBD1 matches 7 bases. V was pared by 4 bases and J by 0 bases, with 5 bases of the junction left unmatched. CDR1 is MRHNA and CDR2 is SNTAGT in the germline V gene. The CDR3 loop spans 16 amino acids. The CDR3 region is CASSAGGTANTGELFF. DNA of the CDR3: TGTGCCAGCAGTGCGGGTGGGACAGCGAACACCGGGGAGCTGTTTTTT.

This clone was observed once. This rearrangement joins TRBV10-1 to TRBJ2-2; D might be TRBD2 (5 bases). V shed 6 bases and J shed 0 bases, with 8 bases lying between them. The CDR3 loop spans 14 amino acids. Germline CDR1 is WNHNN and CDR2 is SYGVQD (reference sequence). The DNA of the CDR3 is TGCGCCAGCAGGAGCGGCACGAACACCGGGGAGCTGTTTTTT. Translated, it gives CASRSGTNTGELFF.

The CDR3: CASSEGGTQYF. In nucleotides, the CDR3 is TGTGCCAGCAGCGAAGGGGGGACCCAGTACTTC. The rearrangement uses TRBV7-8 and TRBJ2-5, with a possible D match to TRBD1 (6 bases). Trimming removed 5 bases from V and 7 bases from J, with 8 bases in between. Germline CDR1 and CDR2: SGHVS and FQNEAQ. The CDR3 is made up of 11 amino acids. Variable domain in full (rest from reference TRBV7-8 and TRBJ2-5): GAGVSQSPRYKVAKRGQDVALRCDPISGHVSLFWYQQALGQGPEFLTYFQNEAQLDKSGLPSDRFFAERPEGSVSTLKIQRTQQEDSAVYLCASSEGGTQYFGPGTRLLVL.

This chain uses TRBV6-5 with TRBJ1-2; TRBD1 aligns across 8 bases. The CDR3 totals 14 residues. Per the germline V gene, CDR1 is MNHEY and CDR2 is SVGAGI. V lost 5 bases and J lost 5; bases outside the gene matches: 7. CDR3 protein: CASSDQGAGYGYTF. CDR3 DNA: TGTGCCAGCAGTGATCAGGGGGCTGGGTATGGCTACACCTTC.

This chain connects TRBV28 to TRBJ1-4; unclear D gene. Trimming took 1 base from V and 2 from J, leaving 17 bases between them. The CDR3 is 18 amino acids. CDR1 MDHEN and CDR2 SYDVKM come from the germline V gene. CDR3 residues: CASSLLIPNGSTNEKLFF. In nucleotides, the CDR3 is TGTGCCAGCAGTTTATTGATTCCTAACGGGTCTACTAATGAAAAACTGTTTTTT.

The chain employs TRBV4-3 and TRBJ1-2; perhaps TRBD1 as D (5 bases). The CDR3 spans 14 residues. Germline V lookup: CDR1 LGHNA, CDR2 YSLEER. The germline V and J ends were trimmed by 0 bases and 4 bases, with 9 bases remaining between them. CDR3 residues: CASSQDRGVYGYTF. CDR3 DNA: TGCGCCAGCAGCCAAGATCGGGGGGTCTATGGCTACACCTTC.

This clone was counted only a few times. The rearrangement joins TRBV20-1 to TRBJ2-7; D unresolved. Per the germline V gene, CDR1 is DFQATT and CDR2 is SNEGSKA (reference sequence). Trimming left V 3 bases short and J 3 bases short, with 6 bases between. The CDR3 spans 11 residues. In nucleotides, the CDR3 is TGCAGTGCTAGCAGTGTCTACGAGCAGTACTTC. Translating gives CSASSVYEQYF.

The chain recombines TRBV5-6 with TRBJ2-2; 11 positions agree with TRBD1. The CDR3 covers 16 residues. Germline V gives CDR1 SGHDT, CDR2 YYEEEE. V trimming: 2 bases; J trimming: 5 bases; junction bases outside the gene matches: 5. The CDR3 region has the DNA TGTGCCAGCAGCTTCGCCGGGACAGGGGGAACCGGGGAGCTGTTTTTT. It specifies CASSFAGTGGTGELFF. Together with reference TRBV5-6 and TRBJ2-2, the CDR3 gives the full variable domain: DAGVTQSPTHLIKTRGQQVTLRCSPKSGHDTVSWYQQALGQGPQFIFQYYEEEERQRGNFPDRFSGHQFPNYSSELNVNALLLGDSALYLCASSFAGTGGTGELFFGEGSRLTVL.